Included here is one T cell receptor (beta chain) sequence, with context. The source of the sample is a study of blood T cell repertoires in COVID-19. TCRdb's table, derived via immunoSEQ multiplex PCR, lists solely in-frame clones and lacks some. The table has hundreds of thousands of clones, about 86% seen once. CDR1 MNHEY and CDR2 SVGAGI come from the germline V gene. CDR3 length equals 15 residues. The J segment lost 4 bases and the V segment lost 6 bases, leaving 9 bases of the junction unmatched. This chain connects TRBV6-5 to TRBJ1-1; 9 bases fit TRBD1. The TCR originated in a woman aged 45-65 years with acute or convalescent COVID-19. The specimen sequenced was peripheral blood. CDR3 sequence: CASRAAGTGTTEAFF. As DNA, the CDR3 is TGTGCCAGCAGGGCCGCGGGGACAGGGACCACTGAAGCTTTCTTT.